The sequence of this T cell receptor (beta chain) was determined in a study of cytomegalovirus exposure and HLA in healthy donors. The table came from immunoSEQ multiplex PCR; TCRdb's copy has only in-frame clones and leaves some out. The data contain 55,000 to 80,000 clones, 95% of them singletons. Separation from the roughly 680-subject first cohort characterized the roughly 110-subject validation cohort, to which the donors belonged. Study-level findings and limits: Associated with cytomegalovirus, according to the listing, were 170 or so TCR beta chains. That first-cohort TCR clusters tended to co-occur in the 95 to 150 validation repertoires was found in a later analysis.

CDR3 size: 13 residues. The V and J ends lost 4 bases and 6 bases, in that order; junction bases with no gene match: 5. CDR1 is WSHSY and CDR2 is SAAADI in the germline V gene. Notes on this clone: Antigen: not known.

V and J are TRBV10-2 and TRBJ1-2, with TRBD1 matching 7 bases. The sample comprised PBMCs. This receptor was identified in a woman aged 18-35 years in good health and CMV-seropositive. CDR3: CASSGRQGDGYTF. CDR3 coding DNA: TGCGCCAGCAGTGGTCGACAGGGTGATGGCTACACCTTC.